The clone carrying this T cell receptor beta chain was seen many times. What it binds is unknown. This sample was included in a study of CD8 T cells in ankylosing spondylitis. Overall study findings and caveats: Researchers report that disease-linked clones proved CD8+ and relatively rare in peripheral blood.

The CDR3 spans 17 residues. Germline V gene data show CDR1 as DFQATT and CDR2 as SNEGSKA (reference sequence). V lost 5 bases and J 2 bases, leaving 22 bases between the germline ends. Each CDR3 protein gets one entry after TCRdb re-called the 5' RACE reads with MiXCR. The sample yields fewer than 250,000 distinct CDR3 sequences, roughly 10% seen once. The sequence came from a male donor with ankylosing spondylitis or in good health (not recorded which). Sample: blood, either unsorted or a sorted T cell fraction (not recorded which). This chain joins TRBV20-1 and TRBJ1-5, with D maybe TRBD1 (6 bases). As DNA, the CDR3 is TGCAGTGCTGTCACCATTAGAGGGAGGGGGGGCAATCAGCCCCAGCATTTT. Protein: CSAVTIRGRGGNQPQHF.